Here is one T cell receptor beta chain with its context. TCRdb's table, derived via immunoSEQ multiplex PCR, lists solely in-frame clones and lacks some. This sample has some 80,000 clones; 90% to 95% occur once, and the top ten carry approximately 0.25%. The data were taken from a study of technical replicates of blood from a few donors. This TCR came from a human donor in good health. The material sequenced was T cells isolated from PBMCs.

CDR3 loop: CASSLLGQRNEKLFF. The CDR3 DNA is TGCGCCAGCAGCTTGCTCGGACAGCGAAATGAAAAACTGTTTTTT. The chain is built from TRBV5-1 and TRBJ1-4; a weak D match, TRBD1 (6 bases). The CDR3 is 15 amino acids. Trimming stripped 1 base from V and 5 bases from J, with 12 bases between. Looked up from germline, CDR1 is SGHRS and CDR2 is YFSETQ. Complete variable domain (other parts from reference TRBV5-1 and TRBJ1-4): KAGVTQTPRYLIKTRGQQVTLSCSPISGHRSVSWYQQTPGQGLQFLFEYFSETQRNKGNFPGRFSGRQFSNSRSEMNVSTLELGDSALYLCASSLLGQRNEKLFFGSGTQLSVL.